This paragraph reports one T cell receptor beta chain. Its antigen remains unknown. This sample is drawn from a study of shared clonotypes between healthy human individuals. Looking at the study overall: Each donor's CD4 naive and CD4 memory cells filled three plates apiece, CD8 naive two, and CD8 memory one. Study-wide results and limits: It was anticipated that sequencing depth would influence how many clonotypes donors shared. Tissue TCR repertoires likely differ from these blood-only repertoires.

It was at deep level that the assay was run. The assay was immunoSEQ multiplex PCR, and TCRdb's table has in-frame clones only and misses some. The sample has around 2,000,000 clones, about 94% seen once. Naive CD8 cells were CD45RO-negative, positively selected for CCR7, excluding terminally differentiated effector memory CD45RA+ cells. CDR1 and CDR2 (germline): MNHEY, SMNVEV (reference sequence). The CDR3 has 14 residues. The V gene lost 5 bases and the J gene lost 1 base, with 11 bases spanning the gap. The TCR originated in a man younger than 30 in good health. Sequencing input: naive CD8+ T cells sorted from blood. The chain carries TRBV27 and TRBJ1-1, with unresolved D. The chain's CDR3 is CASSPYSQNTEAFF. The DNA for the CDR3 is TGTGCCAGCAGTCCCTACTCACAGAACACTGAAGCTTTCTTT.